This TCR beta chain was found in a study of blood T cell repertoires in COVID-19. Per the original data handling: Nucleated cell number was recorded as an estimate derived from reference gene primer amplification. Libraries were prepared by immunoSEQ multiplex PCR; TCRdb keeps only in-frame clonotypes and omits some of them. V and J calls and clone size follow that table, whereas D and trimming were derived from the DNA. In the table there are around 500,000 clones, approximately 90% of which are singletons. V lost 2 bases, J lost 5 bases, and 6 bases stayed unmatched. The CDR3 runs to 15 residues. CDR1 and CDR2 (germline): LNHDA, SQIVND (reference sequence). Clinical history as reported by participants underpinned cohort assignment. This clone was found once.

This receptor was identified in a woman aged 55-69 years who had recovered from COVID-19. The chain recombines TRBV19 with TRBJ2-3, with 8 bases fitting TRBD2. The sequencing input was PBMCs or T cells enriched from blood (not recorded which). The CDR3 DNA is TGTGCCAGTAGTATACGGGGGGGCCGGGGAGATACGCAGTATTTT. This translates into CASSIRGGRGDTQYF.